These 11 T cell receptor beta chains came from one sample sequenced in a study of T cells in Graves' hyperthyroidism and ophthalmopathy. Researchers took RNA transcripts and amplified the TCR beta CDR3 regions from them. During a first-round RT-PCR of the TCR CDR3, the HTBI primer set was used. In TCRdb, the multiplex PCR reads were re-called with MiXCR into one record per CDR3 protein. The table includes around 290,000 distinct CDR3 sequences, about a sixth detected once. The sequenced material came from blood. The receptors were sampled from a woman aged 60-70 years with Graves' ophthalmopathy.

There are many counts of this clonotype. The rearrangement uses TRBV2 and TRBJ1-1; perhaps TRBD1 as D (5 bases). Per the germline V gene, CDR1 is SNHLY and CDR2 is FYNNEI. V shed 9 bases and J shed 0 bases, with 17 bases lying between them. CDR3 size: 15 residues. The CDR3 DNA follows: TGTGCCAGAGAAACTGTCGACAGACTGAACACTGAAGCTTTCTTT. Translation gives CARETVDRLNTEAFF.

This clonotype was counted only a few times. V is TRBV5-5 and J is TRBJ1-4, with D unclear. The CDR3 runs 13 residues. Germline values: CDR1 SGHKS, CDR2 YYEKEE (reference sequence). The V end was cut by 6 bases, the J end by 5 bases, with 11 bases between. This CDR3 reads CASNPDPNEKLFF. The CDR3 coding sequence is TGTGCCAGCAACCCCGACCCGAATGAAAAACTGTTTTTT. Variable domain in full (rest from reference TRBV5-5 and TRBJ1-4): DAGVTQSPTHLIKTRGQQVTLRCSPISGHKSVSWYQQVLGQGPQFIFQYYEKEERGRGNFPDRFSARQFPNYSSELNVNALLLGDSALYLCASNPDPNEKLFFGSGTQLSVL.

The CDR3 nucleotides are TGTGCCAGCAGCCCCCAAACCCTATTGGATGAGTATGAGCAGTTCTTC. Residues: CASSPQTLLDEYEQFF. This chain uses TRBV9 with TRBJ2-1; D is uncertain. Germline V lookup: CDR1 SGDLS, CDR2 YYNGEE. V was clipped by 4 bases and J by 8 bases, with 22 bases between them. The CDR3 spans 16 residues.

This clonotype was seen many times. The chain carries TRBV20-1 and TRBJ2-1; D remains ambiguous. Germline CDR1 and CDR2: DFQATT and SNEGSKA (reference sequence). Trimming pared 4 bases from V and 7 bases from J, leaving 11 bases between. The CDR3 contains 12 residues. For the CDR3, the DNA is TGCAGTGCTAACTTGGGGTTGAATGAGCAGTTCTTC. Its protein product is CSANLGLNEQFF.

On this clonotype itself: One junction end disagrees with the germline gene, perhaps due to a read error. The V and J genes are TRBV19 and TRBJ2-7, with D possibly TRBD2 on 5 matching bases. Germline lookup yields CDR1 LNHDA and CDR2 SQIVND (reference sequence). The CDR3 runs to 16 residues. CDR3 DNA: TGTGCCAGTAGTATAGATCTGGGAGCGAGCTCCCACGAGCAGTACTTC. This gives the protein CASSIDLGASSHEQYF.

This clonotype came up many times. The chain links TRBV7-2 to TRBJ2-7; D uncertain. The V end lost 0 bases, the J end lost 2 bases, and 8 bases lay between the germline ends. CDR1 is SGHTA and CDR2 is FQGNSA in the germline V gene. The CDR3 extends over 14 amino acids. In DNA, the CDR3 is TGTGCCAGCAGCTTAGCCTTCTTGGCCTACGAGCAGTACTTC. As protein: CASSLAFLAYEQYF. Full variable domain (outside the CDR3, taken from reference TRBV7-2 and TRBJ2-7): GAGVSQSPSNKVTEKGKDVELRCDPISGHTALYWYRQSLGQGLEFLIYFQGNSAPDKSGLPSDRFSAERTGGSVSTLTIQRTQQEDSAVYLCASSLAFLAYEQYFGPGTRLTVT.

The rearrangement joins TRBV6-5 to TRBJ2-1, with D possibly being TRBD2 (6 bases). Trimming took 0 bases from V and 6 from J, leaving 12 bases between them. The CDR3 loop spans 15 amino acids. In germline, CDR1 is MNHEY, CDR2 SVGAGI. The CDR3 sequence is CASSYSGLGVNEQFF. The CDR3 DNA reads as TGTGCCAGCAGTTACTCGGGACTGGGAGTCAATGAGCAGTTCTTC.

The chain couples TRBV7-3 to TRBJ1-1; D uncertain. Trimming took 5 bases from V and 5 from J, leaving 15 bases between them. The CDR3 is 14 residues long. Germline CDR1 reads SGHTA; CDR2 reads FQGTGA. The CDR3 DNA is TGTGCCAGCAGCCCCACTGTCGGTGGAACTGAAGCTTTCTTT. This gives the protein CASSPTVGGTEAFF.

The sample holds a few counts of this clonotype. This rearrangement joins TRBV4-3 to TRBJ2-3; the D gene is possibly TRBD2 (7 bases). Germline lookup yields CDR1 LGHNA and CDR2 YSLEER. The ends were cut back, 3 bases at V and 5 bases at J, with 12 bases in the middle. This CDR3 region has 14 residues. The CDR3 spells CASSHEGGGDTQYF. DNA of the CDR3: TGCGCCAGCAGCCACGAAGGGGGGGGAGATACGCAGTATTTT.

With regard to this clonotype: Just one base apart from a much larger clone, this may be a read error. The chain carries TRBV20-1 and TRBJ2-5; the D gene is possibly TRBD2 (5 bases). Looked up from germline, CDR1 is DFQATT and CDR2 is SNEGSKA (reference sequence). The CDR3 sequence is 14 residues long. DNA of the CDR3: TGCAATGCTAGAGGGTGGGATCCACAAGAGACCCAGTACTTC. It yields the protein CNARGWDPQETQYF.

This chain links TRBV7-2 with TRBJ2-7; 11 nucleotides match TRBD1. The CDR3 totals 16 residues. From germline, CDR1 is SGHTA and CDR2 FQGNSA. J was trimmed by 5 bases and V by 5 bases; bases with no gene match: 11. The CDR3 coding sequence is TGTGCCAGCAGCGGCAGCCGCGCGGGACAGGGGGACGAGCAGTACTTC. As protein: CASSGSRAGQGDEQYF.